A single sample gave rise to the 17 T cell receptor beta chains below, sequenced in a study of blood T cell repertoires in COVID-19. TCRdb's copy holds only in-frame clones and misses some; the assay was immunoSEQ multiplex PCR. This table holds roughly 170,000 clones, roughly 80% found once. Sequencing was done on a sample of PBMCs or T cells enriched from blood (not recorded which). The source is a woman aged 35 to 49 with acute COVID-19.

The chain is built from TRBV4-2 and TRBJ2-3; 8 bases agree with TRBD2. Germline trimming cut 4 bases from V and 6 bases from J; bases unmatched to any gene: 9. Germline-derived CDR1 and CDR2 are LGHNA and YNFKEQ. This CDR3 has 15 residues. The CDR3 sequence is CASSLSISGTDTQYF. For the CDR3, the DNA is TGTGCCAGCAGCCTGTCCATTAGCGGGACCGATACGCAGTATTTT.

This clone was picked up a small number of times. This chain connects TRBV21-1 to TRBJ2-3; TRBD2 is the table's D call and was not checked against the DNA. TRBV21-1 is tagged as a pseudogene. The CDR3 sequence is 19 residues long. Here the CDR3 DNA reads TGTGCCAGCAGCAAAGGGTGGGGGACTAGCGGAGCTAGCACAGATACGCAGTATTTT. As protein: CASSKGWGTSGASTDTQYF.

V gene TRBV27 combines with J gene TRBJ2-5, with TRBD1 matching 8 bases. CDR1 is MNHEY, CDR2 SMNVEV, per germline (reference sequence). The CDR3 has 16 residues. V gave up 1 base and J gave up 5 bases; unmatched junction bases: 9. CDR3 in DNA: TGTGCCAGCAGTTTATTCTCCCAGGGGGCTAAGGAGACCCAGTACTTC. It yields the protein CASSLFSQGAKETQYF.

CDR3 sequence reads: CASVGVPGANVLTF. DNA of the CDR3: TGTGCCAGCGTAGGGGTACCTGGGGCCAACGTCCTGACTTTC. The chain uses TRBV2 and TRBJ2-6; TRBD1 is a possible D gene (5 bases). CDR3 size: 14 residues. Germline V gene sequence: CDR1 SNHLY, CDR2 FYNNEI. V was clipped by 8 bases and J by 2 bases, with 10 bases between them.

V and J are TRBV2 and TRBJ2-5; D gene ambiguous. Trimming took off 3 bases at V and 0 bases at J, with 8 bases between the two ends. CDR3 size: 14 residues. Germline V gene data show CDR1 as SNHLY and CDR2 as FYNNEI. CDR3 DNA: TGTGCCAGCAGTGAGTGGCGGAACCAAGAGACCCAGTACTTC. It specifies CASSEWRNQETQYF.

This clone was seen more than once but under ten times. CDR3: CASSLTGDQPQHF. CDR3 nucleotide sequence: TGTGCCAGCAGCTTAACAGGGGACCAGCCCCAGCATTTT. The chain is built from TRBV7-8 and TRBJ1-5; 7 bases map to TRBD1. Germline V gene sequence: CDR1 SGHVS, CDR2 FQNEAQ. The CDR3 is 13 amino acids. With 2 bases clipped from V and 7 bases from J, the junction kept 2 bases outside the gene matches.

CDR3 sequence reads: CASRTGANSPLHF. The CDR3 DNA is TGTGCCAGTAGGACAGGGGCTAATTCACCCCTCCACTTT. The chain uses TRBV19 and TRBJ1-6, with TRBD1 identical over 8 bases. The CDR3 loop spans 13 amino acids. Per the germline V gene, CDR1 is LNHDA and CDR2 is SQIVND (reference sequence). Trimming cost V 6 bases and J 6 bases; bases outside gene matches: 1.

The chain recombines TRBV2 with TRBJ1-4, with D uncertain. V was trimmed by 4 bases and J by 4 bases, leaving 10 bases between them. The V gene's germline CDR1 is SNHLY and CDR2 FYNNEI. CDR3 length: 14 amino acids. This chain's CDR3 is CASSVSGYNEKLFF. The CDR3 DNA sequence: TGTGCCAGCAGTGTATCGGGATATAATGAAAAACTGTTTTTT.

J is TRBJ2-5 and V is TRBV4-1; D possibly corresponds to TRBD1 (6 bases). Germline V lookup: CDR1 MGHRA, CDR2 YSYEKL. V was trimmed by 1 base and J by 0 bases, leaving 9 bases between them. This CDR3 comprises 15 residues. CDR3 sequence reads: CASSQGGGNQETQYF. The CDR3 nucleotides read TGCGCCAGCAGCCAAGGAGGGGGAAACCAAGAGACCCAGTACTTC.

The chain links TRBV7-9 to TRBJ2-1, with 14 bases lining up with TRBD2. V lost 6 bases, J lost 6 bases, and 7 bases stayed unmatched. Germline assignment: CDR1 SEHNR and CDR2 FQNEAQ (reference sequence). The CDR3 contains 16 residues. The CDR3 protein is CASRVRGLAGGNEQFF. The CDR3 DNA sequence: TGTGCCAGCAGGGTCAGAGGACTAGCGGGAGGCAATGAGCAGTTCTTC. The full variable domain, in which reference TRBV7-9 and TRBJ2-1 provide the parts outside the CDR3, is DTGVSQNPRHKITKRGQNVTFRCDPISEHNRLYWYRQTLGQGPEFLTYFQNEAQLEKSRLLSDRFSAERPKGSFSTLEIQRTEQGDSAMYLCASRVRGLAGGNEQFFGPGTRLTVL.

CDR3 sequence (DNA): TGTGCCAGCAGCTTTATGACAGGGGAGAATGAGCAGTTCTTC. This encodes CASSFMTGENEQFF. The chain employs TRBV5-4 and TRBJ2-1, with 8 bases aligning to TRBD1. CDR1 SGHNT and CDR2 YYREEE come from the germline V gene (reference sequence). V shed 2 bases and J 7 bases; nucleotides not matched to a gene: 5. The CDR3 consists of 14 residues.

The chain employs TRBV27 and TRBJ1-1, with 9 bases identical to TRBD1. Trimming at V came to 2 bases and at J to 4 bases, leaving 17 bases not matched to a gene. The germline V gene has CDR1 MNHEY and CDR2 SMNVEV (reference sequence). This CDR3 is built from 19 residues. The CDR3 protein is CASSLLSPGTGSRATEAFF. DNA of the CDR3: TGTGCCAGCAGTTTACTCAGTCCCGGGACAGGGTCGAGGGCCACTGAAGCTTTCTTT.

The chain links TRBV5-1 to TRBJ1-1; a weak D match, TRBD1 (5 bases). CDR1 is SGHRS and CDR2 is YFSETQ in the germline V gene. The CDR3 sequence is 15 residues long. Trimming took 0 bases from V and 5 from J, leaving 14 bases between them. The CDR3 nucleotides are TGCGCCAGCAGCTTGGACCCCAGGGTGAGAACTGAAGCTTTCTTT. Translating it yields CASSLDPRVRTEAFF.

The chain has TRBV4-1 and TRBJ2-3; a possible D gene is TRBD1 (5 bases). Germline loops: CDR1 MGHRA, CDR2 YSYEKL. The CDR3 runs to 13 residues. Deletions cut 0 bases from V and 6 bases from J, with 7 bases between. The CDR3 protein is CASSQDQGDTQYF. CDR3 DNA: TGCGCCAGCAGCCAAGACCAGGGCGATACGCAGTATTTT.

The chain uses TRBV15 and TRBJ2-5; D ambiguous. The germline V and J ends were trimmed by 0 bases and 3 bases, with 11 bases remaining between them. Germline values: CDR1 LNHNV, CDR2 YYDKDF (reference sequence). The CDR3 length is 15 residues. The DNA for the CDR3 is TGTGCCACCAGCAGAGATGGTGGCCAAAAAGAGACCCAGTACTTC. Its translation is CATSRDGGQKETQYF.

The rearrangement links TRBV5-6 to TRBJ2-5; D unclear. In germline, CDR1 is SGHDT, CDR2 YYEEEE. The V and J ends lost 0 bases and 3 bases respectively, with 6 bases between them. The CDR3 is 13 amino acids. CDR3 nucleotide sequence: TGTGCCAGCAGCTTGGGGCAGGAAGAGACCCAGTACTTC. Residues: CASSLGQEETQYF.

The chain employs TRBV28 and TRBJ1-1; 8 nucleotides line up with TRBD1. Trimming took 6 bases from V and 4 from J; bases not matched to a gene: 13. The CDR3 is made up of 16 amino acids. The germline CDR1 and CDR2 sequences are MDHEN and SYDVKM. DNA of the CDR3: TGTGCCAGCAGATCCTCAGGGGGCCGAGGGATCACTGAAGCTTTCTTT. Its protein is CASRSSGGRGITEAFF.